This entry lists 21 T cell receptor beta chains sequenced from one sample in a study of blood T cell repertoires in COVID-19. TCRdb's copy holds only in-frame clones and misses some; the assay was immunoSEQ multiplex PCR. The data show 200,000 to 300,000 clones, around 84% seen once. The material sequenced was peripheral blood. These TCRs come from a man in his sixties with acute or convalescent COVID-19.

The chain has TRBV28 and TRBJ1-6; D gene ambiguous. The CDR3 has 12 amino acids. Trimming stripped 4 bases from V and 8 bases from J, with 6 bases between. Germline V CDR1 and CDR2: MDHEN, SYDVKM. Here the CDR3 DNA reads TGTGCCAGCAGTTCCATTTATTCACCCCTCCACTTT. It codes for CASSSIYSPLHF. Using reference TRBV28 and TRBJ1-6 for the parts outside the CDR3, the full variable domain is DVKVTQSSRYLVKRTGEKVFLECVQDMDHENMFWYRQDPGLGLRLIYFSYDVKMKEKGDIPEGYSVSREKKERFSLILESASTNQTSMYLCASSSIYSPLHFGNGTRLTVT.

CDR3 in amino acids: CASTNRVDGYTF. In nucleotides, the CDR3 is TGTGCCAGCACAAATCGAGTGGATGGCTACACCTTC. The V and J genes are TRBV28 and TRBJ1-2; D unclear. Germline loops: CDR1 MDHEN, CDR2 SYDVKM. The CDR3 covers 12 residues. V lost 7 bases to trimming and J lost 6 bases, with 12 bases between them.

V is TRBV18 and J is TRBJ1-5; the D gene is possibly TRBD1 (5 bases). CDR1 and CDR2 (germline): KGHSH, LQKENI. This CDR3 is built from 14 residues. Trimming cost V 3 bases and J 5 bases, with 11 bases left between them. CDR3 region: CASSPWDSYQPQHF. The DNA of the CDR3 is TGTGCCAGCTCACCGTGGGACTCCTATCAGCCCCAGCATTTT.

V and J are TRBV6-5 and TRBJ2-7; maybe TRBD1 (5 bases). Germline CDR1 reads MNHEY; CDR2 reads SVGAGI. The length of the CDR3 is 13 residues. V was clipped by 4 bases and J by 0 bases, with 7 bases between them. Here the CDR3 reads CASSSGNSYEQYF. For the CDR3, the DNA is TGTGCCAGCAGTTCAGGGAACTCCTACGAGCAGTACTTC.

The chain employs TRBV12-3 or TRBV12-4 and TRBJ1-1; no reliable D call. This CDR3 region has 13 residues. The ends were cut back, 5 bases at V and 5 bases at J, with 12 bases in the middle. DNA for the CDR3: TGTGCCAGCAGTCCCCCAGGTAGGACTGAAGCTTTCTTT. Protein sequence: CASSPPGRTEAFF.

J is TRBJ1-2 and V is TRBV19, with a weak D call TRBD1 (5 bases). CDR3 length: 13 residues. Germline V lookup: CDR1 LNHDA, CDR2 SQIVND (reference sequence). This CDR3 reads CATGEVLNYGYTF. In DNA form, the CDR3 reads TGTGCGACGGGGGAGGTTCTTAACTATGGCTACACCTTC.

Here the CDR3 reads CASTNNQPQHF. DNA for the CDR3: TGTGCCAGCACCAATAATCAGCCCCAGCATTTT. The chain joins TRBV28 to TRBJ1-5; D is unclear. This CDR3 is 11 amino acids long. Looked up from germline, CDR1 is MDHEN and CDR2 is SYDVKM. V lost 7 bases to trimming and J lost 4 bases, with 5 bases between them.

The rearrangement uses TRBV27 and TRBJ2-5, with TRBD2 as a possible D gene (5 bases). V was cut by 6 bases and J by 0 bases, with 11 bases left in between. This CDR3 is built from 14 residues. The germline gives CDR1 MNHEY, CDR2 SMNVEV (reference sequence). For the CDR3, the DNA is TGTGCCAGCAGCGCCCAGCGGAACCAAGAGACCCAGTACTTC. Amino acid sequence: CASSAQRNQETQYF.

The chain employs TRBV4-1 and TRBJ2-2, with 9 nucleotides matching TRBD1. Germline CDR1 and CDR2: MGHRA and YSYEKL. J lost 0 bases, V lost 0 bases, and 5 bases had no gene match. The CDR3 runs 18 residues. Here the CDR3 DNA reads TGCGCCAGCAGCCAAGAGACAGGGGGTGCGGCGAACACCGGGGAGCTGTTTTTT. Its protein is CASSQETGGAANTGELFF.

This clone was seen a single time. The chain recombines TRBV23-1 with TRBJ2-3; perhaps TRBD2 as D (7 bases). TRBV23-1 is an open reading frame, and its role is uncertain. Trimming shortened V by 4 bases and J by 3 bases, and 17 bases separated the two germline ends. CDR3 length equals 16 residues. CDR3 nucleotide sequence: TGCGCCAGCAGTCCCCCCTCGGGGGGCTATACAGATACGCAGTATTTT. Amino acid sequence: CASSPPSGGYTDTQYF.

V is TRBV6-2 or TRBV6-3 and J is TRBJ2-7; D is possibly TRBD1 (6 bases). Germline V gene data show CDR1 as MNHEY and CDR2 as SVGEGT. This CDR3 is 18 amino acids long. V was pared by 2 bases and J by 6 bases, with 26 bases between. The CDR3 region has the DNA TGTGCCAGCAGTTACGAAGCCCGGGCAGGGGCGTTCCGGGTCGAGCAGTACTTC. This gives the protein CASSYEARAGAFRVEQYF.

This clone came up once. The chain carries TRBV9 and TRBJ2-3, with 14 bases fitting TRBD2. V trimming: 0 bases; J trimming: 4 bases; junction bases outside the gene matches: 7. Looked up from germline, CDR1 is SGDLS and CDR2 is YYNGEE. The CDR3 totals 18 residues. The CDR3, as DNA: TGTGCCAGCAGCGTAGGGGGGACTAGCGGGGGAGCCGCAGATACGCAGTATTTT. Protein sequence: CASSVGGTSGGAADTQYF.

The V and J genes are TRBV28 and TRBJ2-1, with 10 bases that match TRBD2. Germline V CDR1 and CDR2: MDHEN, SYDVKM. This CDR3 is built from 13 residues. V was pared by 8 bases and J by 8 bases, with 6 bases of the junction left unmatched. The CDR3 sequence is CASAASGRDEQFF. The CDR3 coding sequence is TGTGCCAGCGCCGCTAGCGGGAGAGATGAGCAGTTCTTC.

This chain joins TRBV4-2 and TRBJ2-2; no clear D. V was cut by 5 bases and J by 7 bases, with 26 bases left in between. Germline V lookup: CDR1 LGHNA, CDR2 YNFKEQ. The CDR3 has 18 residues. CDR3 loop: CASSSDLTRGERSGELFF. Written as DNA, the CDR3 is TGTGCCAGCAGCTCTGATTTGACGAGAGGAGAAAGGAGCGGGGAGCTGTTTTTT.

The chain couples TRBV6-5 to TRBJ1-5; perhaps TRBD1 as D (5 bases). Germline assignment: CDR1 MNHEY and CDR2 SVGAGI. CDR3 size: 14 residues. V was shortened by 8 bases and J by 0 bases, with 11 bases between the two germline ends. CDR3 in DNA: TGTGCCAGCGGTTGGGGGGATAGCAATCAGCCCCAGCATTTT. Amino acids: CASGWGDSNQPQHF.

The chain couples TRBV24-1 to TRBJ1-2; perhaps TRBD1 as D (6 bases). Looked up from germline, CDR1 is KGHDR and CDR2 is SFDVKD. V lost 4 bases to trimming and J lost 5 bases, with 13 bases between them. The CDR3 contains 14 residues. CDR3 coding DNA: TGTGCCACCAGTGAACCTATGGGGGCTTATGGCTACACCTTC. This encodes CATSEPMGAYGYTF.

The chain carries TRBV4-1 and TRBJ1-3, with 9 bases aligning to TRBD1. Germline V gives CDR1 MGHRA, CDR2 YSYEKL. With V trimmed by 1 base and J by 4 bases, 5 bases remained unmatched. The CDR3 runs to 16 residues. CDR3 nucleotides: TGCGCCAGCAGCCAAGTATACAGGGGGCACGGAAACACCATATATTTT. Protein sequence: CASSQVYRGHGNTIYF.

This chain connects TRBV12-3 or TRBV12-4 to TRBJ1-2; D perhaps matches TRBD1 (5 bases). V lost 6 bases and J lost 4, with 12 bases in between. CDR3 length: 13 residues. CDR3 sequence reads: CASSPGGVYGYTF. The CDR3 DNA reads as TGTGCCAGCAGCCCTGGGGGGGTCTATGGCTACACCTTC.

The gene calls are TRBV27 and TRBJ2-7; D may be TRBD2 (5 bases). Germline assignment: CDR1 MNHEY and CDR2 SMNVEV (reference sequence). CDR3 size: 13 residues. V dropped 5 bases and J dropped 3 bases, with 11 bases sitting between them. Here the CDR3 DNA reads TGTGCCAGCAGTCCCGACCGGGGCTACGAGCAGTACTTC. Its protein is CASSPDRGYEQYF.

The gene calls are TRBV29-1 and TRBJ1-2; 7 nucleotides match TRBD1. This CDR3 is 11 amino acids long. CDR1 and CDR2 (germline): SQVTM, ANQGSEA. V shed 7 bases, J shed 3 bases, and the junction held 2 bases outside the gene matches. The DNA for the CDR3 is TGCAGCGGTGGGACAGACTATGGCTACACCTTC. Amino acids: CSGGTDYGYTF. Combining the CDR3 with reference TRBV29-1 and TRBJ1-2 gives the whole variable domain SAVISQKPSRDICQRGTSLTIQCQVDSQVTMMFWYRQQPGQSLTLIATANQGSEATYESGFVIDKFPISRPNLTFSTLTVSNMSPEDSSIYLCSGGTDYGYTFGSGTRLTVV.

This clone was observed once. Here the CDR3 DNA reads TGTGCCTGGAGTGTAACCCGCAGGGGGAACTATGGCTACACCTTC. This gives the protein CAWSVTRRGNYGYTF. The V and J genes are TRBV30 and TRBJ1-2; 7 bases agree with TRBD1. CDR1 is GTSNPN and CDR2 is SVGIG in the germline V gene (reference sequence). This CDR3 has 15 amino acids. J was trimmed by 2 bases and V by 0 bases; bases with no gene match: 6. Drawing the rest from reference TRBV30 and TRBJ1-2, the complete variable domain is SQTIHQWPATLVQPVGSPLSLECTVEGTSNPNLYWYRQAAGRGLQLLFYSVGIGQISSEVPQNLSASRPQDRQFILSSKKLLLSDSGFYLCAWSVTRRGNYGYTFGSGTRLTVV.